This T cell receptor (beta chain) derives from a study of OX40 agonist ivuxolimab in advanced cancers. Clones were read by immunoSEQ multiplex PCR, and TCRdb kept only the in-frame ones, dropping some. This sample has approximately 68,000 clones; about 90% occur once, and the top ten carry about 4%. The CDR3 sequence is 16 residues long. Germline CDR1 and CDR2: MGHRA and YSYEKL. Trimming pared 2 bases from V and 2 bases from J, leaving 16 bases between. V is TRBV4-1 and J is TRBJ2-7, with unresolved D. This sequence was found in an adult with an advanced solid tumor such as melanoma, head and neck, liver or kidney cancer. Sequenced material: CD4+ or CD8+ T cells sorted from blood, taken in a trial of the OX40 agonist ivuxolimab. The CDR3 DNA sequence: TGCGCCAGCAGCCAAAACCCTGGACCTCCCGCCTACGAGCAGTACTTC. Residues: CASSQNPGPPAYEQYF.